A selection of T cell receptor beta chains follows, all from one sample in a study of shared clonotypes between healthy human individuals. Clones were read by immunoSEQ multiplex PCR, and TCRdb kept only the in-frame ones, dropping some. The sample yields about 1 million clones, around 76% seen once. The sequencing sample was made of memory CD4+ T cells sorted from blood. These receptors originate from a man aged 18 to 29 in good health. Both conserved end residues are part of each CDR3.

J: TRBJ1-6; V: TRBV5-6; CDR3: CASRLKGNSPLHF
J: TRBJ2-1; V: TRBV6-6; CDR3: CASSYRGPYNEQFF
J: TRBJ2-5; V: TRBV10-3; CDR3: CAISESAETQYF
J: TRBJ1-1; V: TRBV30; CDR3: CAWRGVSHTEAFF
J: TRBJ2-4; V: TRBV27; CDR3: CASSPGTGTKNIQYF
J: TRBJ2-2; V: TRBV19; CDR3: CASSIGGMNTGELFF
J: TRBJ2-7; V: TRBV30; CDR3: CAWGSFYEQYF
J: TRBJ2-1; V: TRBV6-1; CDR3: CASRIRAEQFF
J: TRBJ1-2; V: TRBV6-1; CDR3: CASSPQFYGYTF
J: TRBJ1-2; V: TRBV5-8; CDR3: CASSTTLSGYTF
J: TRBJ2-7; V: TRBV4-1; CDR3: CASSTPGQGKYEQYF
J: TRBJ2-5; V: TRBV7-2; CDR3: CASSISGGMGRETQYF
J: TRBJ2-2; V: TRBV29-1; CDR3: CSARTSGSGELFF
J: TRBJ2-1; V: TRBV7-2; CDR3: CASSRPSAASGSSYNEQFF
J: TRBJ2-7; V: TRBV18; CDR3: CASSPAQGPTYEQYF
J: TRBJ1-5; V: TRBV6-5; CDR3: CASSFGTVDNQPQHF
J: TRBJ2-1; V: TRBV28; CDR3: CASSQTGQGLMREQFF
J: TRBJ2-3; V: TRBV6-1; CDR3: CASSGTGTSADTQYF
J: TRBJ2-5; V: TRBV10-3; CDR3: CAISESQSAGGAETQYF
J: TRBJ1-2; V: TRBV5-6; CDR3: CASSSQGNNYGYTF
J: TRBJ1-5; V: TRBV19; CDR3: CASSIGADRPTQPQHF
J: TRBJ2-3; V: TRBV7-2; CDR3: CASSFVVRTLSTDTQYF
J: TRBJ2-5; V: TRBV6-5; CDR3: CASSDRLVQETQYF
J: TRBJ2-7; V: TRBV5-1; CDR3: CASSLPSDRGGEQYF
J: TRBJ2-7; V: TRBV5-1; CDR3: CASSLAAGGYEQYF
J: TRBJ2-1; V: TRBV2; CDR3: CASTGLASGTYNEQFF
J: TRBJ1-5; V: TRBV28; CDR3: CASRPTGGSSNQPQHF
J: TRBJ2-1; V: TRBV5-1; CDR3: CASSLAAGNYNEQFF
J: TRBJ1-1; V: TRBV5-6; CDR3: CASSLADRTNTEAFF
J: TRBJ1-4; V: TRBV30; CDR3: CAWSVGGEKLFF
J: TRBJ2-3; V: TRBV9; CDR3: CASSVGSGGAPDTQYF
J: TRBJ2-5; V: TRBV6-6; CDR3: CASFGTGGGQETQYF
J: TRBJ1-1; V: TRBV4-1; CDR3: CASSQEEGPVGTEAFF